What follows is one TCR beta chain and its context. These data are taken from a study of early T cells in non-severe SARS-CoV-2 infection. V shed 1 base and J shed 3 bases, with 7 bases lying between them. Germline V gene lookup returns CDR1 MGHRA and CDR2 YSYEKL. The CDR3 is 14 residues long. TCRdb re-called the 5' RACE reads through MiXCR, storing one row per CDR3 protein. This sample has around 56,000 distinct CDR3 sequences, with roughly 7.8% found just once. V and J are TRBV4-1 and TRBJ2-1; D is unclear. The origin of this receptor is an adult who was a healthcare worker with PCR-confirmed SARS-CoV-2 infection or an uninfected control (not recorded which). The sample consisted of whole blood, taken at baseline. This chain's CDR3 is CASSQVEDYNEQFF. DNA for the CDR3: TGCGCCAGCAGCCAAGTAGAGGACTACAATGAGCAGTTCTTC.